A selection of T cell receptor beta chains follows, all from one sample in a study of cytomegalovirus exposure and HLA in healthy donors. The table came from immunoSEQ multiplex PCR; TCRdb's copy has only in-frame clones and leaves some out. This listing includes around 210,000 clones. The sample was PBMCs. The receptors here all came from a woman aged 25-40 years in good health and CMV-seropositive. Each CDR3 is given with its conserved first and last residue. The D gene is left open where the match is weak.

d_call	j_call	v_call	cdr3_nt	cdr3_aa
TRBD1	TRBJ2-7	TRBV19	TGTGCCAGAGAGGGACAGAAGAAACCCTACGAGCAGTACTTC	CAREGQKKPYEQYF
TRBD2	TRBJ2-2	TRBV7-9	TGTGCCAGCAGCTTAGCGGTCGCTAGCGGGGCCGGGACCGGGGAGCTGTTTTTT	CASSLAVASGAGTGELFF
-	TRBJ2-7	TRBV7-9	TGTGCCAGCAGCTTAGGAGGTGCCGAGCAGTACTTC	CASSLGGAEQYF
-	TRBJ1-6	TRBV19	TGTGCCAGTACAAGGGGTCCCCGATCCTATAATTCACCCCTCCACTTT	CASTRGPRSYNSPLHF
TRBD1	TRBJ1-2	TRBV7-6	TGTGCCAGCAGCCCAGGGGGGAGCTATGGCTACACCTTC	CASSPGGSYGYTF
-	TRBJ2-1	TRBV7-8	TGTGCCAGCAGCTTAACAGGGCAGCAGTTCTTC	CASSLTGQQFF
-	TRBJ1-4	TRBV28	TGTGCCAGCAGTTTTACTGGGGGCGGTGAAAAACTGTTTTTT	CASSFTGGGEKLFF
TRBD2	TRBJ2-1	TRBV7-2	TGTGCCAGCAGCTTAGAACGGGGGGTGTACAATGAGCAGTTCTTC	CASSLERGVYNEQFF
TRBD2	TRBJ2-1	TRBV5-1	TGCGCCAGCAGGGATATTACCGGGACTAGCTCCTACAATGAGCAGCTCTTC	CASRDITGTSSYNEQLF
-	TRBJ1-4	TRBV18	TGTGCCAGCTCACCGAACAGTCAAAATGAAAAACTGTTTTTT	CASSPNSQNEKLFF
-	TRBJ1-2	TRBV9	TGTGCCAGCAGCGCTCCTCAGGGAAAGGGCGTTGGAGGCTACACCTTC	CASSAPQGKGVGGYTF
TRBD2	TRBJ2-1	TRBV18	TGTGCCAGCTCACAGCGGGAGGTCTATAATGAGCAGTTCTTC	CASSQREVYNEQFF
-	TRBJ2-6	TRBV5-6	TGTGCCAGCAGCTTGGCTTGGCGGAACTCTGGGGCCAACGTCCTGACTTTC	CASSLAWRNSGANVLTF
TRBD1	TRBJ2-2	TRBV5-1	TGCGCCAGCAGCTTGACCGGGACAGTGAACACCGGGGAGCTGTTTTTT	CASSLTGTVNTGELFF
TRBD2	TRBJ2-3	TRBV10-3	TGTGCCATCAGTGGTGGGACTAGCTCCGCAGATACGCAGTATTTT	CAISGGTSSADTQYF
-	TRBJ1-5	TRBV29-1	TGCAGCGTTGCAGGGGCCCCCAATCAGCCCCAGCATTTT	CSVAGAPNQPQHF
-	TRBJ1-5	TRBV6-1	TGTGCCAGCAGTGACGGGGGGTTGGGTCAGCCCCAGCATTTT	CASSDGGLGQPQHF
TRBD1	TRBJ1-2	TRBV10-2	TGCGCCAGCAGACCTGGAAGGACAGGGCCGTTACAGGGCCGTTTC	CASRPGRTGPLQGRF
TRBD1	TRBJ2-7	TRBV5-1	TGCGCCAGCAGCTTGGAGGGGACAGGTTACTACGAGCAGTACTTC	CASSLEGTGYYEQYF
TRBD1	TRBJ1-2	TRBV5-1	TGCGCCAGCAGCCAGACCGGGACAGGGGGCGATGGCTACACCTTC	CASSQTGTGGDGYTF
-	TRBJ2-5	TRBV7-9	TGTGCCAGCAGCTACACCGAGACCCAGTACTTC	CASSYTETQYF
TRBD1	TRBJ2-7	TRBV27	TGTGCCAGCAGTTTACACGGGACAGGGAGCCCCTACGAGCAGTACTTC	CASSLHGTGSPYEQYF
-	TRBJ2-7	TRBV25-1	TGTGCCAGCCCCGATCGTGGGGACTTCTACGAGCAGTACTTC	CASPDRGDFYEQYF
-	TRBJ2-3	TRBV28	TGTGCCAGCAGTTTTCGAGCGGGCCCGTTGAGGGCACTGAGACGCACAGATACGCAGTATTTT	CASSFRAGPLRALRRTDTQYF
-	TRBJ1-2	TRBV30	TGTGCCTCCGCCGGGGGTCCCGGGTATGGCTACACCTTC	CASAGGPGYGYTF
-	TRBJ2-7	TRBV5-4	TGTGCCAGCAGCTCAACTACCACCTACGAGCAGTACTTC	CASSSTTTYEQYF
-	TRBJ2-7	TRBV7-6	TGTGCCAGCAGCTTAGAAGCAGGGAACTACTACGAGCAGTACTTC	CASSLEAGNYYEQYF
-	TRBJ2-7	TRBV2	TGTGCCAGCAGGGGGAGCTCCTACGAGCAGTACTTC	CASRGSSYEQYF
-	TRBJ2-3	TRBV6-4	TGTGCCAGCAGTGACTTAGGGGTGGGCACAGATACGCAGTATTTT	CASSDLGVGTDTQYF
-	TRBJ1-1	TRBV27	TGTGCCAGCAGTCCGGGTGGTGAAGCTTTCTTT	CASSPGGEAFF
TRBD1	TRBJ1-6	TRBV19	TGTGCCAGCTTAAAAACAGGGGGGGGACATTCACCCCTCCACTTT	CASLKTGGGHSPLHF
TRBD2	TRBJ2-7	TRBV27	TGTGCCAGCAGTTCCGGACTAGCCTACGAGCAGTACTTC	CASSSGLAYEQYF
TRBD1	TRBJ1-1	TRBV19	TGTGCCAGTAGTGGCGGGACAGCAGAGATGAACACTGAAGCTTTCTTT	CASSGGTAEMNTEAFF
TRBD1	TRBJ2-3	TRBV4-1	TGCGCCAGCAGCCTTGTCGTCCGACAGGGTCGAACAGATACGCAGTATTTT	CASSLVVRQGRTDTQYF
-	TRBJ1-5	TRBV5-6	TGTGCCAGCAGCTCCCAGGGAAATCAGCCCCAGCATTTT	CASSSQGNQPQHF
-	TRBJ2-5	TRBV29-1	TGCAGCGTTGGCGGTGGGACTCAAGAGACCCAGTACTTC	CSVGGGTQETQYF
-	TRBJ1-1	TRBV9	TGTGCCAGCAGCGTAGCAAGGGGAACTGAAGCTTTCTTT	CASSVARGTEAFF
TRBD1	TRBJ1-2	TRBV7-2	TGTGCCAGCAGCCCGGGGACAGGGGGCTTCTCGGGGAGTGGCTACACCTTC	CASSPGTGGFSGSGYTF
TRBD1	TRBJ1-4	TRBV29-1	TGCAGCGGGAGCAGGGGGCCGTCTGAAAAACTGTTTTTT	CSGSRGPSEKLFF
TRBD1	TRBJ1-2	TRBV19	TGTGCCAGTAGTCTGGCGGGACAGGGGAACTATGGCTACACCTTC	CASSLAGQGNYGYTF
-	TRBJ1-1	TRBV6-1	TGTGCCAGCAGTACAGGGTGGGGCACTGAAGCTTTCTTT	CASSTGWGTEAFF
TRBD2	TRBJ2-3	TRBV11-3	TGTGCCAGCAGCTTGAACCGGGACTACCTAAGAGATACGCAGTATTTT	CASSLNRDYLRDTQYF
-	TRBJ1-3	TRBV13	TGTGCCAGCAGCTCGACAGTTTCTGGAAACACCATATATTTT	CASSSTVSGNTIYF
-	TRBJ1-2	TRBV7-6	TGTGCCAGCAGCCCCGGTGATGACTATGGCTACACCTTC	CASSPGDDYGYTF
-	TRBJ2-2	TRBV9	TGTGCCAGCAGCGTAGGTAGGACTCTGAACACCGGGGAGCTGTTTTTT	CASSVGRTLNTGELFF
-	TRBJ1-3	TRBV4-1	TGCGCCAGCAGCCAAGGATGGTCAGGGCTGAAGCGAAACACCATATATTTT	CASSQGWSGLKRNTIYF
TRBD2	TRBJ2-5	TRBV28	TGTGCCAGCACTCCTGGACTAGCGGGAGGGTTTGAGACCCAGTACTTC	CASTPGLAGGFETQYF
TRBD2	TRBJ2-3	TRBV6-5	TGTGCCAGCAGTTACGGGGGGACTAGCGGGCCAGATACGCAGTATTTT	CASSYGGTSGPDTQYF
-	TRBJ2-7	TRBV9	TGTGCCAGCAGCGACCGGACGGGATCCTACGAGCAGTACTTC	CASSDRTGSYEQYF